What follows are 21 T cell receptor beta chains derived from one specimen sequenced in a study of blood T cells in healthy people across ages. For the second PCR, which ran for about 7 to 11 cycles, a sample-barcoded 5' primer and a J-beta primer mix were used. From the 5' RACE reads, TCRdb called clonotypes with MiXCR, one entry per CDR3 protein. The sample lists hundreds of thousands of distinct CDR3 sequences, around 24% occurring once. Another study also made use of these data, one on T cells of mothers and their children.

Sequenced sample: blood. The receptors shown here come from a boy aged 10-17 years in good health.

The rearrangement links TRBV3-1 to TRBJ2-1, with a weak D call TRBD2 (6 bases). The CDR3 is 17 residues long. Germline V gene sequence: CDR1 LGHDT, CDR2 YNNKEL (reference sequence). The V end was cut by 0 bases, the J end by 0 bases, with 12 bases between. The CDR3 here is CASSQESAGSSYNEQFF. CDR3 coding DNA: TGTGCCAGCAGCCAAGAGTCCGCCGGGAGCTCCTACAATGAGCAGTTCTTC.

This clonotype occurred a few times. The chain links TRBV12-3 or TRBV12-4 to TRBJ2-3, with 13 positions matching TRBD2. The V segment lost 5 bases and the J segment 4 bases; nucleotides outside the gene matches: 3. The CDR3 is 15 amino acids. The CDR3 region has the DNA TGTGCCAGCAGTACTAGCGGGGGGGCGTCAGATACGCAGTATTTT. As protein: CASSTSGGASDTQYF.

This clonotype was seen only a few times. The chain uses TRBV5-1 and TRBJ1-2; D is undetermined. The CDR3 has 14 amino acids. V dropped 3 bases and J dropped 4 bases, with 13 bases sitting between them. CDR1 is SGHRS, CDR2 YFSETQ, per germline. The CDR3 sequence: CASSSADPSYGYTF. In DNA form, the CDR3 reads TGCGCCAGCAGCTCCGCGGACCCTAGCTATGGCTACACCTTC.

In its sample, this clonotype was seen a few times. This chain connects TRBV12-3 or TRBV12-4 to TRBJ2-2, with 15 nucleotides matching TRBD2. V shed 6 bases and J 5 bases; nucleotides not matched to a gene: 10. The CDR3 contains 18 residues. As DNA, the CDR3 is TGTGCCAGCAGAGCCGGACTAGCGGGGGGGCAGGGGACCGGGGAGCTGTTTTTT. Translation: CASRAGLAGGQGTGELFF.

CDR3 DNA sequence: TGTGCCAGCAGTCCACAGGGGGCCTATTCCTACGAGCAGTACTTC. Residues: CASSPQGAYSYEQYF. The gene calls are TRBV12-3 or TRBV12-4 and TRBJ2-7; 9 nucleotides match TRBD1. Trimming cost V 5 bases and J 1 base; bases outside gene matches: 6. The CDR3 spans 15 residues.

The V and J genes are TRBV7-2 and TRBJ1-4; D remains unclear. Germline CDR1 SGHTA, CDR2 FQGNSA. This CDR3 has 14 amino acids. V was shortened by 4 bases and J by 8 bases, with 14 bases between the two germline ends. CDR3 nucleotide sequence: TGTGCCAGCAGCTCCATATCGAGGAGCGAAAAACTGTTTTTT. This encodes CASSSISRSEKLFF.

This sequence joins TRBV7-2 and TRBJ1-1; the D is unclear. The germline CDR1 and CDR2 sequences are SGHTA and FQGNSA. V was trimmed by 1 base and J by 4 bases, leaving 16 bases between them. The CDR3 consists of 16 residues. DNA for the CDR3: TGTGCCAGCAGCTTAGAGGGATGGGTGGGGTCCACTGAAGCTTTCTTT. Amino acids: CASSLEGWVGSTEAFF.

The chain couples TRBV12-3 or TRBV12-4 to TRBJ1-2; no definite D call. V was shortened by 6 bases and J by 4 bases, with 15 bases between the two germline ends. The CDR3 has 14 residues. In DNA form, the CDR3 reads TGTGCCAGCAGACCTCAGCCGACGGTCTATGGCTACACCTTC. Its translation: CASRPQPTVYGYTF.

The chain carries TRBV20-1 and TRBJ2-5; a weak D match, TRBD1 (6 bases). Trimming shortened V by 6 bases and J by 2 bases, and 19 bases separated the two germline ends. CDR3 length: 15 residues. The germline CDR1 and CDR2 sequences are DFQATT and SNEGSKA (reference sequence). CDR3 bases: TGCAGTGCCTCCTCCCGGGACACTTATCAAGAGACCCAGTACTTC. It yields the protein CSASSRDTYQETQYF.

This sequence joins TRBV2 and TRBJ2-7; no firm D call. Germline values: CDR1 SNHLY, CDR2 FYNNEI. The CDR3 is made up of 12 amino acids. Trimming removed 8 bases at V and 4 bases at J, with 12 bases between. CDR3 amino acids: CASRASRYEQYF. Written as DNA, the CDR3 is TGTGCCAGCCGGGCCAGTAGATACGAGCAGTACTTC.

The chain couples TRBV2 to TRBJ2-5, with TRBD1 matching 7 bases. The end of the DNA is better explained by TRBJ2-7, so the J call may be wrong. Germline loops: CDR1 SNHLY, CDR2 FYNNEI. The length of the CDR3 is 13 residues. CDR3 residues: CASSGTGDSEQYF. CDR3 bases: TGTGCCAGCAGCGGTACAGGGGATAGCGAGCAGTACTTC.

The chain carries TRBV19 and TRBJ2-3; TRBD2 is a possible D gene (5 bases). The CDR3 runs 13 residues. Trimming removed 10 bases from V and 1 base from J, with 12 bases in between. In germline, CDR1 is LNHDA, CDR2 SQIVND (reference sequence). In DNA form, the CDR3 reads TGTGCCACAGGTCGAGCGGGCACAGATACGCAGTATTTT. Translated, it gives CATGRAGTDTQYF.

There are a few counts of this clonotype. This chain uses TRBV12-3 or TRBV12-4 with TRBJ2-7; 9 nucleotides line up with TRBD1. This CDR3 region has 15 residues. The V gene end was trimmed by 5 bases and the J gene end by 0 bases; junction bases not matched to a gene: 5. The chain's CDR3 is CASSTRTGDSYEQYF. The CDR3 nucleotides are TGTGCCAGCAGTACCCGGACAGGGGACTCCTACGAGCAGTACTTC.

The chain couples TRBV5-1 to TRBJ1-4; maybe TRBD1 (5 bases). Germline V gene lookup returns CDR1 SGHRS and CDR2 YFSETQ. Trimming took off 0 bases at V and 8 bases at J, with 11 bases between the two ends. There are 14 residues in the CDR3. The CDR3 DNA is TGCGCCAGCAGCTTGGGGTCAGGGCGGGAAAAACTGTTTTTT. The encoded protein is CASSLGSGREKLFF. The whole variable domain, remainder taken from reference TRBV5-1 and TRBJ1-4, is KAGVTQTPRYLIKTRGQQVTLSCSPISGHRSVSWYQQTPGQGLQFLFEYFSETQRNKGNFPGRFSGRQFSNSRSEMNVSTLELGDSALYLCASSLGSGREKLFFGSGTQLSVL.

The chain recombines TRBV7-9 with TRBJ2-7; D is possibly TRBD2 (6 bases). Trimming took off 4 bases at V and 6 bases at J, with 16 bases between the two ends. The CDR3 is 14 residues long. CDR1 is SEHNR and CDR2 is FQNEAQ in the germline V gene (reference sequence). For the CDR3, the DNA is TGTGCCAGCAGCTCGACAAGGCGGGAACTCGAGCAGTACTTC. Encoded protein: CASSSTRRELEQYF.

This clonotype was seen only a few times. The CDR3 is CSASGSGGPRQTQYF. The CDR3 DNA follows: TGCAGTGCCTCGGGTAGCGGGGGCCCTCGTCAGACCCAGTACTTC. The chain uses TRBV20-1 and TRBJ2-5, with 9 bases aligning to TRBD2. The CDR3 has 15 amino acids. Germline CDR1 reads DFQATT; CDR2 reads SNEGSKA (reference sequence). The V segment lost 6 bases and the J segment 6 bases; nucleotides outside the gene matches: 14.

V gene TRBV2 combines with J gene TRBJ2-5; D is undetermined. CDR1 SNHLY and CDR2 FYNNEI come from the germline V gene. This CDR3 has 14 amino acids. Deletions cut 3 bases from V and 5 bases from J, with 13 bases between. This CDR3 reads CASSDPSEKETQYF. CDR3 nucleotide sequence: TGTGCCAGCAGTGACCCCTCGGAGAAGGAGACCCAGTACTTC.

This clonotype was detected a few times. The chain's CDR3 is CASSRIGGANTGELFF. DNA of the CDR3: TGCGCCAGCAGCCGCATCGGGGGGGCGAACACCGGGGAGCTGTTTTTT. The chain joins TRBV4-1 to TRBJ2-2; 8 bases match TRBD2. The length of the CDR3 is 16 residues. V was pared by 4 bases and J by 0 bases, with 4 bases of the junction left unmatched. The germline CDR1 and CDR2 sequences are MGHRA and YSYEKL.

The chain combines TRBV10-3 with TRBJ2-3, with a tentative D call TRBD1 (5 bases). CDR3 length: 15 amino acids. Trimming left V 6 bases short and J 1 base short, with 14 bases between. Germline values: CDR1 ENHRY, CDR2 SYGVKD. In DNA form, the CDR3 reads TGTGCCATCAGCAAGACAGACGTTGGCACAGATACGCAGTATTTT. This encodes CAISKTDVGTDTQYF.

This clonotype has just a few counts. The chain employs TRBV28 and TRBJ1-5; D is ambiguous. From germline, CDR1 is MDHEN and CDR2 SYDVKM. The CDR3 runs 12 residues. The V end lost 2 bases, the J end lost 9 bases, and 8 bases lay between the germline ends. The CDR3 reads CASSLKGWPQHF. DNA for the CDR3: TGTGCCAGCAGTTTAAAGGGATGGCCCCAGCATTTT.

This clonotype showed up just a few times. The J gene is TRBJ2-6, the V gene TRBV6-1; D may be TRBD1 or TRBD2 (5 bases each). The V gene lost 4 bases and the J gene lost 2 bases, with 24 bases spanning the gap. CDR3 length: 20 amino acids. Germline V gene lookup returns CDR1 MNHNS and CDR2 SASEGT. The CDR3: CASSARGVTRSTTGANVLTF. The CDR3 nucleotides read TGTGCCAGCAGTGCGAGAGGGGTGACACGTTCAACAACTGGGGCCAACGTCCTGACTTTC.